The 7 T cell receptor beta chains in this list originate from one sample, sequenced in a study of T-cell reconstitution after alpha-beta-depleted transplantation in children. Preparation of the TCRbeta library involved a method that used unique molecular identifiers. TCRdb ran MiXCR on the PCR reads and lists one entry per CDR3 protein. The data contain 450,000 to 550,000 distinct CDR3 sequences, 11% of them singletons. This specimen consisted of PBMCs, mostly from graft donor cells, obtained 180 days after TCRalphabeta/CD19-depleted stem cell transplant. These receptors were obtained from a female patient aged 2 to 10 who had a stem cell transplant for aplastic anemia, so the T cells may come from the graft donor.

The chain combines TRBV19 with TRBJ2-7, with a tentative D call TRBD1 (6 bases). The ends were cut back, 10 bases at V and 2 bases at J, with 15 bases in the middle. Per germline, CDR1 LNHDA and CDR2 SQIVND (reference sequence). CDR3 length: 13 residues. The DNA for the CDR3 is TGTGCCACCTCCGGGACAAACCCCTACGAGCAGTACTTC. Translated: CATSGTNPYEQYF. The entire variable domain, with the rest obtained from reference TRBV19 and TRBJ2-7, is as follows: DGGITQSPKYLFRKEGQNVTLSCEQNLNHDAMYWYRQDPGQGLRLIYYSQIVNDFQKGDIAEGYSVSREKKESFPLTVTSAQKNPTAFYLCATSGTNPYEQYFGPGTRLTVT.

In this sample, this clonotype turned up a few times. This rearrangement joins TRBV7-9 to TRBJ2-7; weak D call: TRBD1 (6 bases). V gave up 5 bases and J gave up 1 base, with 15 bases separating them. The CDR3 covers 15 residues. Germline-derived CDR1 and CDR2 are SEHNR and FQNEAQ (reference sequence). The CDR3 DNA sequence: TGTGCCAGCAGCCCAAGGAACCAGGGGTCCTACGAGCAGTACTTC. This translates into CASSPRNQGSYEQYF.

This clonotype has a handful of counts. The chain uses TRBV29-1 and TRBJ1-5; D not resolved. CDR3 size: 13 residues. Germline V gene data show CDR1 as SQVTM and CDR2 as ANQGSEA. Trimming removed 6 bases at V and 7 bases at J, with 16 bases between. The CDR3 region has the DNA TGCAGCGTCGCCTGGACCGCCGGGCAGCCCCAGCATTTT. This codes for CSVAWTAGQPQHF.

The chain joins TRBV27 to TRBJ2-2; the D is unclear. Germline assignment: CDR1 MNHEY and CDR2 SMNVEV (reference sequence). V dropped 0 bases and J dropped 6 bases, with 17 bases sitting between them. The CDR3 consists of 17 residues. CDR3 in DNA: TGTGCCAGCAGTTTATCGACTCCCAAGGGATATTCCGGGGAGCTGTTTTTT. It is translated as CASSLSTPKGYSGELFF.

This rearrangement joins TRBV7-8 to TRBJ2-2; tentatively, D is TRBD1 or TRBD2 (5 bases each). The CDR3 spans 19 residues. Germline V gives CDR1 SGHVS, CDR2 FQNEAQ. V shed 3 bases and J shed 4 bases, with 24 bases lying between them. The CDR3 region is CASSFFRAVWGSSTGELFF. CDR3 bases: TGTGCCAGCAGCTTTTTTAGGGCGGTTTGGGGGAGTAGCACCGGGGAGCTGTTTTTT.

This rearrangement joins TRBV4-3 to TRBJ1-2; the D gene is possibly TRBD1 (5 bases). Germline CDR1 is LGHNA and CDR2 is YSLEER. The V end lost 0 bases, the J end lost 4 bases, and 12 bases lay between the germline ends. The CDR3 has 15 residues. CDR3 sequence: CASSQDPWRGYGYTF. In nucleotides, the CDR3 is TGCGCCAGCAGCCAAGATCCTTGGAGGGGCTATGGCTACACCTTC.

V usage is TRBV29-1 and J usage is TRBJ1-4; perhaps TRBD1 as D (6 bases). Per the germline V gene, CDR1 is SQVTM and CDR2 is ANQGSEA. V was pared by 7 bases and J by 5 bases, with 14 bases between. This CDR3 comprises 13 residues. The CDR3 sequence is CSAGRGRNEKLFF. DNA of the CDR3: TGCAGCGCTGGAAGGGGGAGGAATGAAAAACTGTTTTTT.